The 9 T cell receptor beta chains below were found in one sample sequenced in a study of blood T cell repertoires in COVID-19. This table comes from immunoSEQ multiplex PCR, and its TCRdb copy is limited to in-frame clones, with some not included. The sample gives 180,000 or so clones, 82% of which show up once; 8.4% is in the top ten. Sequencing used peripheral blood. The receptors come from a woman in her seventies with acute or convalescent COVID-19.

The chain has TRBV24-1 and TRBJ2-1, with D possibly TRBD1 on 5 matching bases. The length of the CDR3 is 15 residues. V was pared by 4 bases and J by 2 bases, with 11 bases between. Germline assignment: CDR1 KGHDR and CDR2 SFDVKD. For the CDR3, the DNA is TGTGCCACCAGTGACCCAGGGAAGACCTACAATGAGCAGTTCTTC. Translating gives CATSDPGKTYNEQFF.

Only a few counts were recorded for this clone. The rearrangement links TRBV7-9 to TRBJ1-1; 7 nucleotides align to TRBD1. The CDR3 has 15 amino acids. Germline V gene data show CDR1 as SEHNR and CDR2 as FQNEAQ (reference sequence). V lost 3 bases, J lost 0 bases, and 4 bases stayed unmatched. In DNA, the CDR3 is TGTGCCAGCAGCTTCGTACAGGGGATGAACACTGAAGCTTTCTTT. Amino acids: CASSFVQGMNTEAFF. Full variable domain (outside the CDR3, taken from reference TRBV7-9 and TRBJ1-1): DTGVSQNPRHKITKRGQNVTFRCDPISEHNRLYWYRQTLGQGPEFLTYFQNEAQLEKSRLLSDRFSAERPKGSFSTLEIQRTEQGDSAMYLCASSFVQGMNTEAFFGQGTRLTVV.

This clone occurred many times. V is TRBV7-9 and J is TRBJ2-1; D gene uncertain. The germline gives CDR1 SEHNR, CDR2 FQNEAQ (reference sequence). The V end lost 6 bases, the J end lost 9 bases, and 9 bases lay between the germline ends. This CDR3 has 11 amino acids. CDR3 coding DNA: TGTGCCAGCAGGTACCAGATTGAGCAGTTCTTC. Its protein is CASRYQIEQFF.

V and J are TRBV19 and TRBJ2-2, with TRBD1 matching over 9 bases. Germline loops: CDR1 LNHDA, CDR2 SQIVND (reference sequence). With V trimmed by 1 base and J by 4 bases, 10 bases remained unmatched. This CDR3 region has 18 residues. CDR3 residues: CASSIGSQGALPTGELFF. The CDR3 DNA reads TGTGCCAGTAGTATAGGGTCACAGGGGGCATTGCCCACCGGGGAGCTGTTTTTT.

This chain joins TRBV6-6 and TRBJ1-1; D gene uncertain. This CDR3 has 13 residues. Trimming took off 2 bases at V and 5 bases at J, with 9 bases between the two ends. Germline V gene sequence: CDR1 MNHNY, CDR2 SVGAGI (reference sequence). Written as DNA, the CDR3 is TGTGCCAGCAGTTACAGTGAGGAGACTGAAGCTTTCTTT. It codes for CASSYSEETEAFF.

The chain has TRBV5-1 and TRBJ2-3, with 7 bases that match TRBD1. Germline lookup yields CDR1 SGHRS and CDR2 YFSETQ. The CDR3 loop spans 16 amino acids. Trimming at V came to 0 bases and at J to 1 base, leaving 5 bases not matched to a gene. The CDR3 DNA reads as TGCGCCAGCAGCTTGGGACCCGGGACAGGCACAGATACGCAGTATTTT. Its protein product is CASSLGPGTGTDTQYF.

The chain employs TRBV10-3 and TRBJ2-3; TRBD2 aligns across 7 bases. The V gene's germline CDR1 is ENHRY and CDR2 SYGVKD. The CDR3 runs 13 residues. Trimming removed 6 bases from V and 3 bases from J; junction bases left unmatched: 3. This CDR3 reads CAIRGGETDTQYF. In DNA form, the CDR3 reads TGTGCCATCAGGGGGGGGGAGACAGATACGCAGTATTTT.

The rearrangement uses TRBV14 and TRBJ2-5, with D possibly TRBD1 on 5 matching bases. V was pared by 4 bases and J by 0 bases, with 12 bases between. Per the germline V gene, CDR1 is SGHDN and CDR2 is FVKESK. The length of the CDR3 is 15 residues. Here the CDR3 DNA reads TGTGCCAGCAGCCGGGAAACAGGAAACCAAGAGACCCAGTACTTC. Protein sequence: CASSRETGNQETQYF.

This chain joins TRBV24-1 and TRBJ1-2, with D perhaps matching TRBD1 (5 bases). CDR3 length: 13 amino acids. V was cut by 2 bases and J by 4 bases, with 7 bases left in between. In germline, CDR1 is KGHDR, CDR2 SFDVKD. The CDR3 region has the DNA TGTGCCACCAGTGATTATGACAGCTATGGCTACACCTTC. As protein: CATSDYDSYGYTF.